What follows are 21 T cell receptor beta chains derived from one specimen sequenced in a study of early T cells in non-severe SARS-CoV-2 infection. TCRdb fed the 5' RACE reads into MiXCR, producing one record per CDR3 protein. This sample has tens of thousands of distinct CDR3 sequences, with about an eighth found just once. The specimen was whole blood, collected at baseline. The receptors derive from an adult who was a healthcare worker with PCR-confirmed SARS-CoV-2 infection or an uninfected control (not recorded which).

The table lists this clonotype with many counts. The chain has TRBV7-8 and TRBJ2-1; D is uncertain. Germline CDR1 SGHVS, CDR2 FQNEAQ. The CDR3 contains 14 residues. V was trimmed by 1 base and J by 6 bases, leaving 10 bases between them. CDR3 amino acids: CASSLVTSGNEQFF. CDR3 nucleotide sequence: TGTGCCAGCAGCTTAGTGACAAGTGGCAATGAGCAGTTCTTC.

In its sample, this clonotype was seen a few times. CDR3 sequence: CASRNRESTEAFF. CDR3 bases: TGTGCCAGCAGGAACAGGGAGAGCACTGAAGCTTTCTTT. The chain couples TRBV7-3 to TRBJ1-1; D possibly corresponds to TRBD1 (6 bases). Germline V gives CDR1 SGHTA, CDR2 FQGTGA. Trimming took off 6 bases at V and 4 bases at J, with 12 bases between the two ends. This CDR3 comprises 13 residues.

This clonotype was counted between two and nine times. J is TRBJ2-2 and V is TRBV5-4; D is possibly TRBD2 (5 bases). Trimming removed 4 bases at V and 5 bases at J, with 12 bases between. CDR1 and CDR2 from the germline V gene are SGHNT and YYREEE (reference sequence). The length of the CDR3 is 14 residues. In DNA form, the CDR3 reads TGTGCCAGCAGCAGTGGTCGGGGTACCGGGGAGCTGTTTTTT. Residues: CASSSGRGTGELFF.

There are many counts of this clonotype. The rearrangement uses TRBV27 and TRBJ1-2, with a possible D match to TRBD1 (5 bases). The CDR3 covers 13 residues. Germline V gives CDR1 MNHEY, CDR2 SMNVEV (reference sequence). Between the trimmed V and J ends, which lost 4 bases and 2 bases, there was a span of 8 bases. CDR3 nucleotides: TGTGCCAGCAGTTACGAGGGGAACTATGGCTACACCTTC. Amino acids: CASSYEGNYGYTF.

This clonotype appeared a few times. The rearrangement uses TRBV7-3 and TRBJ2-2; a weak D match, TRBD2 (5 bases). The CDR3 totals 15 residues. V lost 2 bases and J 7 bases, leaving 14 bases between the germline ends. Germline loops: CDR1 SGHTA, CDR2 FQGTGA. The CDR3 DNA reads TGTGCCAGCAGCTTAGGGCTAGCTCACATCGGGGAGCTGTTTTTT. Protein: CASSLGLAHIGELFF.

This chain connects TRBV5-1 to TRBJ1-4; 9 nucleotides agree with TRBD1. Unmatched junction bases numbered 8, after V lost 4 bases and J lost 7 bases. The CDR3 loop spans 15 amino acids. CDR1 and CDR2 (germline): SGHRS, YFSETQ. This CDR3 is CASSLDPGQGEKLFF. The DNA of the CDR3 is TGCGCCAGCAGCCTTGATCCGGGACAGGGTGAAAAACTGTTTTTT.

The chain combines TRBV7-2 with TRBJ1-1; 8 positions match TRBD1. From germline, CDR1 is SGHTA and CDR2 FQGNSA. The CDR3 runs 15 residues. The J segment lost 3 bases and the V segment lost 5 bases, leaving 8 bases of the junction unmatched. DNA of the CDR3: TGTGCCAGCAGCCCCTCACAGGGGGTATACACTGAAGCTTTCTTT. Its protein is CASSPSQGVYTEAFF.

This clonotype was observed many times. The chain couples TRBV27 to TRBJ2-1; D is perhaps TRBD1 (6 bases). The V end lost 8 bases, the J end lost 0 bases, and 17 bases lay between the germline ends. Germline V gene lookup returns CDR1 MNHEY and CDR2 SMNVEV (reference sequence). The CDR3 covers 16 residues. The DNA for the CDR3 is TGTGCCAGCTCCCCCGAGGGGACATACTCCTACAATGAGCAGTTCTTC. Protein: CASSPEGTYSYNEQFF.

On this clonotype: A read error may explain this, as a much larger clone is one base away. This chain connects TRBV11-2 to TRBJ2-7; D remains ambiguous. Looked up from germline, CDR1 is SGHAT and CDR2 is FQNNGV. V was shortened by 7 bases and J by 7 bases, with 17 bases between the two germline ends. The CDR3 sequence is 13 residues long. This chain's CDR3 is CASMWRPTPEQYF. The CDR3, as DNA: TGTGCCAGCATGTGGCGACCCACGCCGGAGCAGTACTTC.

The chain is built from TRBV4-3 and TRBJ2-3, with TRBD1 identical over 7 bases. Germline lookup yields CDR1 LGHNA and CDR2 YSLEER. CDR3 size: 14 residues. J lost 1 base, V lost 4 bases, and 2 bases had no gene match. Here the CDR3 reads CASSPGGRTDTQYF. The CDR3 DNA is TGCGCCAGCAGCCCAGGGGGACGCACAGATACGCAGTATTTT.

The genes are TRBV6-2 or TRBV6-3 and TRBJ2-6; 8 nucleotides line up with TRBD1. CDR1 is MNHEY, CDR2 SVGEGT, per germline. J was trimmed by 2 bases and V by 6 bases; bases with no gene match: 3. This CDR3 is 15 amino acids long. In DNA form, the CDR3 reads TGTGCCAGCAGCCCACAGGGGGCTGGGGCCAACGTCCTGACTTTC. Its translation: CASSPQGAGANVLTF.

This clonotype turned up a few times. The chain recombines TRBV20-1 with TRBJ1-1; TRBD1 is a possible D gene (5 bases). V shed 6 bases and J shed 11 bases, with 25 bases lying between them. The CDR3 loop spans 14 amino acids. Germline V gene data show CDR1 as DFQATT and CDR2 as SNEGSKA (reference sequence). The CDR3 spells CSARAGPQDVGAFF. CDR3 DNA sequence: TGCAGTGCAAGGGCGGGACCTCAAGACGTAGGTGCTTTCTTT.

This clonotype appeared many times. The V gene is TRBV7-2, the J gene TRBJ2-6; D is ambiguous. Germline values: CDR1 SGHTA, CDR2 FQGNSA. Trimming pared 5 bases from V and 4 bases from J, leaving 9 bases between. The CDR3 consists of 14 residues. The DNA of the CDR3 is TGTGCCAGCAGCCCGACGAACGGGGCCAACGTCCTGACTTTC. Translation gives CASSPTNGANVLTF.

The J gene is TRBJ2-2, the V gene TRBV20-1; no clear D gene. CDR1 and CDR2 (germline): DFQATT, SNEGSKA (reference sequence). The CDR3 is 12 amino acids. Trimming shortened V by 1 base and J by 4 bases, and 4 bases separated the two germline ends. CDR3 region: CSARALTGELFF. The CDR3 DNA reads TGCAGTGCTAGAGCCCTCACCGGGGAGCTGTTTTTT.

This chain connects TRBV12-3 or TRBV12-4 to TRBJ2-7; D might be TRBD2 (7 bases). The ends were cut back, 5 bases at V and 2 bases at J, with 22 bases in the middle. This CDR3 is built from 17 residues. The CDR3 protein is CASSPFLRGGHPYEQYF. CDR3 nucleotide sequence: TGTGCCAGCAGTCCCTTCTTACGCGGGGGCCATCCCTACGAGCAGTACTTC.

This clonotype was counted between two and nine times. The chain carries TRBV6-2 or TRBV6-3 and TRBJ2-7, with D perhaps TRBD2 (6 bases). Deletions cut 2 bases from V and 6 bases from J, with 11 bases between. The CDR3 loop spans 13 amino acids. Germline loops: CDR1 MNHEY, CDR2 SVGEGT. This chain's CDR3 is CASSYGGVREQYF. DNA of the CDR3: TGTGCCAGCAGTTACGGAGGGGTTCGCGAGCAGTACTTC.

This clonotype was observed many times. V gene TRBV9 combines with J gene TRBJ2-1; possibly TRBD1 or TRBD2 for D (5 bases each). Germline lookup yields CDR1 SGDLS and CDR2 YYNGEE. The length of the CDR3 is 15 residues. V lost 0 bases and J 6 bases, leaving 13 bases between the germline ends. The CDR3 nucleotides read TGTGCCAGCAGCGTAGAGGCAGGGAGAATCAATGAGCAGTTCTTC. It encodes CASSVEAGRINEQFF.

The chain carries TRBV10-3 and TRBJ2-5; D is ambiguous. CDR1 and CDR2 (germline): ENHRY, SYGVKD. Trimming cost V 2 bases and J 2 bases, with 9 bases left between them. The CDR3 is made up of 14 amino acids. CDR3 sequence (DNA): TGTGCCATCAGTGAGGGTCCGAAGCAAGAGACCCAGTACTTC. Amino acid sequence: CAISEGPKQETQYF.

This clonotype was picked up a small number of times. This chain uses TRBV7-2 with TRBJ2-5; 15 nucleotides align to TRBD2. The CDR3 extends over 18 amino acids. CDR1 and CDR2 from the germline V gene are SGHTA and FQGNSA. Trimming cost V 4 bases and J 4 bases; bases outside gene matches: 10. The CDR3 DNA reads as TGTGCCAGCAGCTCAAGAGCCGGGACTAGCGGGAGGCCAGAGACCCAGTACTTC. Amino acid sequence: CASSSRAGTSGRPETQYF.

This clonotype was seen more than once but under ten times. Here the CDR3 DNA reads TGCGCCAGCAGTAGCCAGGGTATGGTGAACACTGAAGCTTTCTTT. Amino acids: CASSSQGMVNTEAFF. V gene TRBV5-1 combines with J gene TRBJ1-1, with D possibly matching TRBD1 (5 bases). The CDR3 has 15 amino acids. Germline assignment: CDR1 SGHRS and CDR2 YFSETQ. Trimming cost V 5 bases and J 0 bases, with 14 bases left between them.

This clonotype was observed at least ten times. The rearrangement joins TRBV27 to TRBJ2-1; D is unresolved. The germline gives CDR1 MNHEY, CDR2 SMNVEV (reference sequence). V was shortened by 5 bases and J by 6 bases, with 17 bases between the two germline ends. This CDR3 is built from 15 residues. The CDR3 bases are TGTGCCAGCAGTAGGACGAGCGTGGGGATCAATGAGCAGTTCTTC. Protein product: CASSRTSVGINEQFF.